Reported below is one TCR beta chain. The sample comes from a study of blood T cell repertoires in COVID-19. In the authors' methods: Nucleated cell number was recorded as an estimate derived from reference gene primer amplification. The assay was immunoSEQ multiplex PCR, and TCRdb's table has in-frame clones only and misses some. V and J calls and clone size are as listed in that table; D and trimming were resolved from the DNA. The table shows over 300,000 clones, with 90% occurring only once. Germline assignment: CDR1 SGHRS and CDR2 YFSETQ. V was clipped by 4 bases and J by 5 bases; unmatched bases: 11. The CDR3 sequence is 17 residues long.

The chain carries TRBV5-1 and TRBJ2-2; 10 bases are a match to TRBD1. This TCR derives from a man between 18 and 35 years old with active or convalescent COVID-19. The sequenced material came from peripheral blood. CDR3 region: CASSAVGQGRGTGELFF. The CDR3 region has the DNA TGCGCCAGCAGCGCAGTGGGACAGGGGCGAGGGACCGGGGAGCTGTTTTTT.